This T cell receptor beta chain was sequenced for a study of blood T cell repertoires in COVID-19. Study in general: Some COVID-19 samples were acute and others convalescent; all came from the United States, Italy and Spain.

Authors' processing steps: Amplification with reference gene primers provided the estimates of nucleated cell counts. Measured with immunoSEQ multiplex PCR; TCRdb has only the in-frame clones, and not every one. Clone size and the V and J calls come from that table; the DNA yielded D and trimming. Found here are 100,000 or so clones, under 80% of them singletons; the top ten hold approximately 19%. The CDR3 has 14 amino acids. Trimming took off 4 bases at V and 3 bases at J, with 15 bases between the two ends. CDR1 and CDR2 from the germline V gene are SQVTM and ANQGSEA. This chain joins TRBV29-1 and TRBJ1-2; D is undetermined. The TCR comes from a woman between 70 and 85 years old with acute or convalescent COVID-19. The sequenced sample was peripheral blood. CDR3 in DNA: TGCAGCGTTGTTTTGACGGGATTTGACTATGGCTACACCTTC. Amino acid sequence: CSVVLTGFDYGYTF.